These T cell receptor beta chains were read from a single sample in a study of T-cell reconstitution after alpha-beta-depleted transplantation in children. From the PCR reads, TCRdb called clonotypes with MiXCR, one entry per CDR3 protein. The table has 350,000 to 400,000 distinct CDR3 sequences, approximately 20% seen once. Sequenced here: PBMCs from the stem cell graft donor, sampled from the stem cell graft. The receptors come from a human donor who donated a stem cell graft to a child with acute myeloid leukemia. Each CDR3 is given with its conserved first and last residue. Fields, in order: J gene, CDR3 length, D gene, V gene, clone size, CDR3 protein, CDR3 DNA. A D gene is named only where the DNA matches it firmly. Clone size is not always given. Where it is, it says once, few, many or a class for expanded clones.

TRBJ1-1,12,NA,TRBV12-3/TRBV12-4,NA,CASSSGITEAFF,TGTGCCAGCAGTTCAGGGATCACTGAAGCTTTCTTT
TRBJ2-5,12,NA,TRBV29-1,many,CSAKMMKETQYF,TGCAGCGCTAAAATGATGAAAGAGACCCAGTACTTC
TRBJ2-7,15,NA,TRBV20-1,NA,CSARGTRQVLYEQYF,TGCAGTGCTAGAGGAACGAGACAGGTGCTTTACGAGCAGTACTTC
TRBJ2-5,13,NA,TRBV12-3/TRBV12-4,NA,CASSLTRRETQYF,TGTGCCAGCAGCCTAACTAGAAGAGAGACCCAGTACTTC
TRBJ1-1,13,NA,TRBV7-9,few,CASSSWTDPEAFF,TGTGCCAGCAGCTCCTGGACAGACCCTGAAGCTTTCTTT
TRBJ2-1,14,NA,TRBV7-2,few,CASSALWPDNEQFF,TGTGCCAGCAGCGCCTTATGGCCCGACAATGAGCAGTTCTTC
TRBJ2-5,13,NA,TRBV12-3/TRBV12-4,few,CASSSGVQETQYF,TGTGCCAGCAGTTCAGGGGTCCAAGAGACCCAGTACTTC
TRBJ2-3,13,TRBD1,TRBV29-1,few,CSVVQDRVNTQYF,TGCAGCGTTGTACAGGACAGGGTAAATACGCAGTATTTT
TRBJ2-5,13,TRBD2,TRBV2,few,CASRYSGRETQYF,TGTGCCAGCAGATATAGCGGGAGAGAGACCCAGTACTTC
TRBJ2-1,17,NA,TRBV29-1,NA,CSVEPNNTPGHHNEQFF,TGCAGCGTTGAGCCAAACAACACCCCTGGGCACCACAATGAGCAGTTCTTC
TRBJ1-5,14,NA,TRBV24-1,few,CATSDPHEAQPQHF,TGTGCCACCAGTGACCCCCACGAGGCTCAGCCCCAGCATTTT
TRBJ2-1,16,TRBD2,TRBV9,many,CASSPLSGGGRDEQFF,TGTGCCAGCAGCCCTCTATCTGGCGGGGGACGCGATGAGCAGTTCTTC
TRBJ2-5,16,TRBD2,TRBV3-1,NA,CASSQDRGLAGETQYF,TGTGCCAGCAGCCAAGATCGTGGACTAGCGGGAGAGACCCAGTACTTC
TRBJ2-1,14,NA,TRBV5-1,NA,CASSNRDLDNEQFF,TGCGCCAGCAGCAACCGGGACTTGGACAATGAGCAGTTCTTC
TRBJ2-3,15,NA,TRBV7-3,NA,CASSRQAGSTDTQYF,TGTGCCAGCAGCCGACAGGCGGGAAGCACAGATACGCAGTATTTT
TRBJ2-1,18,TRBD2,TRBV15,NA,CATSRDVASGRPYNEQFF,TGTGCCACCAGCAGAGATGTGGCTAGCGGGAGGCCCTACAATGAGCAGTTCTTC
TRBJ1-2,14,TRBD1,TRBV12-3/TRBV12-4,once,CASSSEGQGRGYTF,TGTGCCAGCAGTTCCGAAGGACAGGGTCGTGGCTACACCTTC
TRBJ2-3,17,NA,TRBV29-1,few,CSVGRLSVGVSTDTQYF,TGCAGCGTCGGAAGGTTAAGCGTGGGAGTCAGCACAGATACGCAGTATTTT
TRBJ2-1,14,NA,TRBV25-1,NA,CASSDRGRGNEQFF,TGTGCCAGCAGTGACAGGGGAAGAGGGAATGAGCAGTTCTTC
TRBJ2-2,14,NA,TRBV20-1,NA,CSARTPSNTGELFF,TGCAGTGCTAGGACCCCTTCGAACACCGGGGAGCTGTTTTTT
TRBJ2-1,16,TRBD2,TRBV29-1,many,CSVEVGLAGIYNEQFF,TGCAGCGTGGAGGTCGGACTAGCGGGGATCTACAATGAGCAGTTCTTC
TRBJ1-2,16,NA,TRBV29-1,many,CSASTGFTPAGYGYTF,TGCAGCGCTTCGACGGGGTTCACCCCCGCTGGGTATGGCTACACCTTC
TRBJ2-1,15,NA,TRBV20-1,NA,CSARGRRASYNEQFF,TGCAGTGCTAGAGGCCGGAGGGCCTCCTACAATGAGCAGTTCTTC
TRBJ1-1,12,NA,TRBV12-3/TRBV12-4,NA,CASSRAGSEAFF,TGTGCCAGCAGTCGAGCGGGGTCTGAAGCTTTCTTT
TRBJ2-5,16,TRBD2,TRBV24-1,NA,CATSERGLAGKETQYF,TGTGCCACCAGTGAACGGGGACTAGCGGGAAAAGAGACCCAGTACTTC
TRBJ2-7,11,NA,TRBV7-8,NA,CASSQLERQYF,TGTGCCAGCAGCCAACTGGAGCGGCAGTACTTC
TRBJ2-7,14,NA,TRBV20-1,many,CSARIPGLSYEQYF,TGCAGTGCTAGAATCCCGGGACTTTCCTACGAGCAGTACTTC
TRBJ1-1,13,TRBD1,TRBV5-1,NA,CASSSTGVFEAFF,TGCGCCAGCAGCAGTACAGGGGTATTTGAAGCTTTCTTT
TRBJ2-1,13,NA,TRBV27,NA,CASSLSGANEQFF,TGTGCCAGCAGTTTATCAGGGGCTAATGAGCAGTTCTTC
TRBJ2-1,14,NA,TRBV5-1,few,CASNSRHSLNEQFF,TGCGCCAGCAACAGCAGGCACAGTCTCAATGAGCAGTTCTTC
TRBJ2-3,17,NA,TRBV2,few,CASSEATTGPSTDTQYF,TGTGCCAGCAGTGAAGCAACGACAGGACCCTCCACAGATACGCAGTATTTT